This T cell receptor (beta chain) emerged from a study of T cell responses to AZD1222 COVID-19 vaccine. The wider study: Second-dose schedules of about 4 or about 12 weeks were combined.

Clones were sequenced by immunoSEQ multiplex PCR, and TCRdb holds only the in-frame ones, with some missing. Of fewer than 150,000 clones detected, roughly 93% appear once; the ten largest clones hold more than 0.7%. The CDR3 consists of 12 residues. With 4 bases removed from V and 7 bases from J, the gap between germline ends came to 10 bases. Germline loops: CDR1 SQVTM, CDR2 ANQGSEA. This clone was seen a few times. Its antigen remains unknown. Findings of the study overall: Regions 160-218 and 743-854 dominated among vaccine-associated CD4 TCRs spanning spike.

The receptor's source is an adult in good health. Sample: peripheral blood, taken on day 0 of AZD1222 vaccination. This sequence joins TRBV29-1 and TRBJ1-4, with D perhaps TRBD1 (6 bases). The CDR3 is CSVGGLGEKLFF. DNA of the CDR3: TGCAGCGTTGGGGGGCTCGGTGAAAAACTGTTTTTT.